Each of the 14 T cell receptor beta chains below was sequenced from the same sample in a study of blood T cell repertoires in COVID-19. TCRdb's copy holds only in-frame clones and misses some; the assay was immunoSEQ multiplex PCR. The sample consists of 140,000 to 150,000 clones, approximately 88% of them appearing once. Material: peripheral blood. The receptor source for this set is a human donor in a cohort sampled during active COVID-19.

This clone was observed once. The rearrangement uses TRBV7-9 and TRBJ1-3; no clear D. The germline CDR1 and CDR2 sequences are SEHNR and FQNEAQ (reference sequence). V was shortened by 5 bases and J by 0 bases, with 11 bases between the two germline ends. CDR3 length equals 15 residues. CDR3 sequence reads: CASSLRVNSGNTIYF. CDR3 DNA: TGTGCCAGCAGCCTACGGGTCAACTCTGGAAACACCATATATTTT.

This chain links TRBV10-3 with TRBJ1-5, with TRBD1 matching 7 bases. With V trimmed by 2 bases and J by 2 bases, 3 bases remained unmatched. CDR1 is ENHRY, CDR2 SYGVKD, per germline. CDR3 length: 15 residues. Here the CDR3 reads CAISERQGGNQPQHF. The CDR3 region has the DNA TGTGCCATCAGTGAGCGACAGGGTGGCAATCAGCCCCAGCATTTT.

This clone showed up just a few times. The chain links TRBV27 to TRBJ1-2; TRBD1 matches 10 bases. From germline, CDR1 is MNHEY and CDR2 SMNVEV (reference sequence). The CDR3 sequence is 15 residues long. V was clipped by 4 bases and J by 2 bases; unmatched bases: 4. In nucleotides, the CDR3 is TGTGCCAGCAGTTCCTCGGACAGGGGGAACTATGGCTACACCTTC. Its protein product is CASSSSDRGNYGYTF.

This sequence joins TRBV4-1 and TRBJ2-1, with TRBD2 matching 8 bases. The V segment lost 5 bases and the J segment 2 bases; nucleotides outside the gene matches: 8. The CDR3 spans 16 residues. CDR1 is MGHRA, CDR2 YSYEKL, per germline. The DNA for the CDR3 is TGCGCCAGCAGCAAGTCACGGGGGGGGGCCTACAATGAGCAGTTCTTC. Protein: CASSKSRGGAYNEQFF.

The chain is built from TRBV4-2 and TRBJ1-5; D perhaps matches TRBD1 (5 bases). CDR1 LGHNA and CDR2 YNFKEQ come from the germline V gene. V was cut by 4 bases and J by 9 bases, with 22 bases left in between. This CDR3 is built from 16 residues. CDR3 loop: CASSLSTAEARVPQHF. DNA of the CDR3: TGTGCCAGCAGCCTATCGACAGCCGAAGCTCGTGTGCCCCAGCATTTT.

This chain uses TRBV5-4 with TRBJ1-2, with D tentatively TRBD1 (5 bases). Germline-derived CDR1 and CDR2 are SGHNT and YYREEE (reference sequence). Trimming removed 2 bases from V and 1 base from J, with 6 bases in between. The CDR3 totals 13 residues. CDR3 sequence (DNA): TGTGCCAGCAGCTTAAGGGGTAACTATGGCTACACCTTC. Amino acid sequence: CASSLRGNYGYTF.

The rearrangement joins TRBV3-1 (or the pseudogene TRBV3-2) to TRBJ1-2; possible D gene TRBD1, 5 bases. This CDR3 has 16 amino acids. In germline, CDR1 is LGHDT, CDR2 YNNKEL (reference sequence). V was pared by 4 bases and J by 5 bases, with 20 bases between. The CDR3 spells CASSPPLTAPRYGYTF. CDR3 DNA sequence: TGTGCCAGCAGCCCCCCCTTGACAGCCCCACGGTATGGCTACACCTTC.

The CDR3 here is CASRWRGEQPQHF. CDR3 nucleotides: TGTGCCAGCAGGTGGAGGGGTGAGCAGCCCCAGCATTTT. V is TRBV6-5 and J is TRBJ1-5, with D possibly being TRBD1 (5 bases). The CDR3 runs to 13 residues. V lost 6 bases, J lost 7 bases, and 13 bases lay in between. Germline V gene sequence: CDR1 MNHEY, CDR2 SVGAGI.

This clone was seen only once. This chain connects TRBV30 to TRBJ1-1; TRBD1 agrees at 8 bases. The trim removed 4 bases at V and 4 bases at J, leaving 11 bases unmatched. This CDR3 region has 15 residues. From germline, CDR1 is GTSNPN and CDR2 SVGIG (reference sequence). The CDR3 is CAWNYYTDRATEAFF. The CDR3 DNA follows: TGTGCCTGGAATTATTACACGGACAGGGCCACTGAAGCTTTCTTT.

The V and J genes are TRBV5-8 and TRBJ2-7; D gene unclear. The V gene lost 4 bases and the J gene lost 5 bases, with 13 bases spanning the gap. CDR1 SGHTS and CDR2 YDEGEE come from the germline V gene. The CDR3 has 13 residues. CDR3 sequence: CASSPPSSHEQYF. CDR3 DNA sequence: TGTGCCAGCAGCCCACCCTCGAGCCACGAGCAGTACTTC.

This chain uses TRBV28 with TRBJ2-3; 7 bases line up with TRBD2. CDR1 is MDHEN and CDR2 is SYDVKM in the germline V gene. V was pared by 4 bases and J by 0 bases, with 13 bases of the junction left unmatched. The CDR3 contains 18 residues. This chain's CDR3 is CASSSQGTMRGSTDTQYF. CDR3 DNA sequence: TGTGCCAGCAGTTCCCAGGGAACTATGCGGGGGAGCACAGATACGCAGTATTTT.

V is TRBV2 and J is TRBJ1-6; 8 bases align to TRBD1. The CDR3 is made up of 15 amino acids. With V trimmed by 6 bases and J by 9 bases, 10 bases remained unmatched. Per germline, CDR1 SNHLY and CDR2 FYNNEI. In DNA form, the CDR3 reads TGTGCCAGCAGCAGGAAGACAGGGGACGCTTCACCCCTCCACTTT. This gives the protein CASSRKTGDASPLHF.

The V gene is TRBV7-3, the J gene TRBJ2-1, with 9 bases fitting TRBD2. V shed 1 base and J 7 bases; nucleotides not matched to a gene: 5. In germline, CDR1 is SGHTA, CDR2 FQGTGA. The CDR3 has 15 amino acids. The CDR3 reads CASSLSLAGKNEQFF. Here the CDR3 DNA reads TGTGCCAGCAGCTTAAGTCTAGCGGGAAAGAATGAGCAGTTCTTC. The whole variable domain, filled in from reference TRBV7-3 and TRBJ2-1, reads GAGVSQTPSNKVTEKGKYVELRCDPISGHTALYWYRQSLGQGPEFLIYFQGTGAADDSGLPNDRFFAVRPEGSVSTLKIQRTERGDSAVYLCASSLSLAGKNEQFFGPGTRLTVL.

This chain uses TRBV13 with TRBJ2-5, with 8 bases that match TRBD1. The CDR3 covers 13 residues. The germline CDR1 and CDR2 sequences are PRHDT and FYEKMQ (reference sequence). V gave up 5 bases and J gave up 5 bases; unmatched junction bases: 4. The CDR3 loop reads CASSIRGRETQYF. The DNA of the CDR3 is TGTGCCAGCAGCATCAGGGGGCGGGAGACCCAGTACTTC.